The 32 T cell receptor beta chains below all came from one sample that was sequenced in a study of regulatory T cells in long-lasting Graves disease. Regarding time point: persistent/refractory GD, antithyroid drugs over 5 years with positive TRAb. Extracted PBMC RNA gave rise to the TCR library. Arm-PCR of CDR3 regions and iRepertoire HTBI primers were used to build TCR beta libraries. One entry per CDR3 protein results from TCRdb running MiXCR on the multiplex PCR reads. The repertoire has roughly 400,000 distinct CDR3 sequences, around a fifth of them found once; the top ten carry roughly an eighth. The sample consisted of peripheral blood mononuclear cells (PBMCs), taken when the disease was refractory, from a patient treated with antithyroid drugs. Receptor source: a female donor with Graves disease.

This clonotype was seen ten or more times. The genes are TRBV20-1 and TRBJ2-7; D not resolved. From germline, CDR1 is DFQATT and CDR2 SNEGSKA (reference sequence). The CDR3 has 14 amino acids. V was trimmed by 7 bases and J by 0 bases, leaving 16 bases between them. The CDR3 nucleotides read TGCAGTGTCAGGCGAGATAGGAGCTCCTACGAGCAGTACTTC. Translation: CSVRRDRSSYEQYF.

The chain has TRBV20-1 and TRBJ2-3; perhaps TRBD2 as D (5 bases). The CDR3 length is 15 residues. CDR1 is DFQATT and CDR2 is SNEGSKA in the germline V gene (reference sequence). Trimming took off 0 bases at V and 0 bases at J, with 10 bases between the two ends. Here the CDR3 DNA reads TGCAGTGCTAGAGATGGGAGCAGCAGCACAGATACGCAGTATTTT. This sequence encodes CSARDGSSSTDTQYF.

The chain recombines TRBV7-8 with TRBJ2-7, with 10 nucleotides matching TRBD1. CDR3 length: 16 amino acids. The germline gives CDR1 SGHVS, CDR2 FQNEAQ. With V trimmed by 4 bases and J by 4 bases, 10 bases remained unmatched. CDR3 amino acids: CASSSGQGFSLYEQYF. DNA for the CDR3: TGTGCCAGCAGCTCGGGACAGGGGTTTAGTCTGTACGAGCAGTACTTC.

As concerns this clonotype: It may be a read error: a sequence one base away is much more abundant. The V call is TRBV7-9, the J call TRBJ2-7; the D is unclear. Germline CDR1 is SEHNR and CDR2 is FQNEAQ (reference sequence). This CDR3 has 14 residues. The CDR3 DNA sequence: TGTGCCAGCAGCTCGTCCGGGCGATCCTACGAGCAGCACTTC. This gives the protein CASSSSGRSYEQHF.

This clonotype was observed a single time. The V gene is TRBV20-1, the J gene TRBJ2-5; 9 nucleotides match TRBD2. V lost 0 bases, J lost 5 bases, and 16 bases stayed unmatched. The CDR3 runs to 18 residues. CDR1 and CDR2 from the germline V gene are DFQATT and SNEGSKA (reference sequence). The CDR3 coding sequence is TGCAGTGCTAGAGATCGGAGACTAGCGGTGGGGTATAGGGAGACCCAGTACTTC. This translates into CSARDRRLAVGYRETQYF.

This clonotype was counted ten times or more. V gene TRBV6-1 combines with J gene TRBJ1-6; 7 bases fit TRBD1. CDR1 and CDR2 (germline): MNHNS, SASEGT. CDR3 length equals 16 residues. Trimming cost V 5 bases and J 7 bases; bases outside gene matches: 11. This CDR3 is CASSRTGAGLNSPLHF. For the CDR3, the DNA is TGTGCCAGCAGTCGAACAGGGGCCGGGTTAAATTCACCCCTCCACTTT.

V is TRBV7-9 and J is TRBJ1-3, with D possibly being TRBD1 (5 bases). Trimming took 5 bases from V and 7 from J, leaving 18 bases between them. Germline values: CDR1 SEHNR, CDR2 FQNEAQ (reference sequence). The CDR3 loop spans 15 amino acids. In DNA form, the CDR3 reads TGTGCCAGCAGCCCCCACCAGGGATCCTACAACACCATATATTTT. Protein product: CASSPHQGSYNTIYF.

The chain combines TRBV2 with TRBJ2-1, with 7 bases matching TRBD2. V trimming: 7 bases; J trimming: 3 bases; junction bases outside the gene matches: 9. This CDR3 has 15 residues. CDR1 and CDR2 from the germline V gene are SNHLY and FYNNEI. The CDR3 sequence: CASTPGVAGYNEQFF. In nucleotides, the CDR3 is TGTGCCAGCACCCCCGGGGTAGCGGGCTACAATGAGCAGTTCTTC.

On this clonotype: A much larger clone differs by one base, so this may be a read error. For the CDR3, the DNA is TGTGCCAGCAGTTTTGGTATCTCTCCAGGTACCGACTCCTACGAGCAGTACTTC. Encoded protein: CASSFGISPGTDSYEQYF. The chain carries TRBV12-3 or TRBV12-4 and TRBJ2-7; D is uncertain. V dropped 3 bases and J dropped 0 bases, with 21 bases sitting between them. This CDR3 contains 18 residues.

This clonotype was seen only a few times. The chain combines TRBV4-1 with TRBJ2-4; D gene uncertain. With 3 bases removed from V and 4 bases from J, the gap between germline ends came to 19 bases. This CDR3 is built from 17 residues. In germline, CDR1 is MGHRA, CDR2 YSYEKL. This CDR3 reads CASSQTPGSTGKNIQYF. DNA of the CDR3: TGCGCCAGCAGCCAGACCCCCGGGTCCACCGGAAAAAACATTCAGTACTTC.

This clonotype was seen many times. This rearrangement joins TRBV27 to TRBJ2-7, with 10 bases lining up with TRBD2. The CDR3 runs to 16 residues. Germline V CDR1 and CDR2: MNHEY, SMNVEV (reference sequence). Unmatched junction bases numbered 14, after V lost 8 bases and J lost 4 bases. CDR3 bases: TGTGCCAGCGACGGGACTAGCGTCCCCAGGGGTTACGAGCAGTACTTC. Protein: CASDGTSVPRGYEQYF.

This clonotype has a count of ten or more. This sequence joins TRBV20-1 and TRBJ1-6, with 8 positions matching TRBD1. V lost 6 bases and J lost 7; bases outside the gene matches: 5. Germline assignment: CDR1 DFQATT and CDR2 SNEGSKA (reference sequence). The CDR3 sequence is 13 residues long. In DNA form, the CDR3 reads TGCAGTGCGTCCGGGACAGGCAATTCACCCCTCCACTTT. This encodes CSASGTGNSPLHF.

As regards this clonotype: This may be a read error: a much more frequent sequence differs by one nucleotide. This chain links TRBV7-2 with TRBJ2-5, with a tentative D call TRBD2 (6 bases). This CDR3 comprises 13 residues. Germline values: CDR1 SGHTA, CDR2 FQGNSA. As DNA, the CDR3 is TGTGCCAGCAGGCGCGCCCCGGGGGAGACCCATTACTTC. It translates to CASRRAPGETHYF.

This clonotype was counted many times. Here the CDR3 reads CTAEGTSGNQETQYF. CDR3 bases: TGCACCGCAGAGGGGACTAGCGGGAACCAAGAGACCCAGTACTTC. V is TRBV29-1 and J is TRBJ2-5; 13 positions agree with TRBD2. The CDR3 runs 15 residues. Germline-derived CDR1 and CDR2 are SQVTM and ANQGSEA.

In regard to this clonotype: This may arise from a read error, as a much more abundant clone is one base away. This chain joins TRBV28 and TRBJ2-7; D uncertain. This CDR3 has 12 residues. CDR1 and CDR2 from the germline V gene are MDHEN and SYDVKM. The CDR3 nucleotides read TGTGTCAGCAGTTTATCGGATAGGGAGCAGTACTTC. Protein sequence: CVSSLSDREQYF.

Points on this clonotype: A much more abundant neighbour one base away suggests this may be a read error. This chain uses TRBV2 with TRBJ1-1; D possibly corresponds to TRBD1 (6 bases). Germline V gene lookup returns CDR1 SNHLY and CDR2 FYNNEI. The CDR3 spans 15 residues. The CDR3 region has the DNA TGTGTCAGCAGTTCGAGGGGGGGGCGGAACACTGAAGCTTTCTTT. It encodes CVSSSRGGRNTEAFF.

In its sample, this clonotype was seen a few times. The CDR3 region is CASSPFLTGVQPQHF. The CDR3 nucleotides read TGTGCCAGCAGCCCATTTTTGACAGGCGTTCAGCCCCAGCATTTT. V and J are TRBV4-2 and TRBJ1-5, with TRBD1 as a possible D gene (6 bases). The CDR3 sequence is 15 residues long. The V gene lost 4 bases and the J gene lost 6 bases, with 16 bases spanning the gap. CDR1 and CDR2 (germline): LGHNA, YNFKEQ.

In its sample, this clonotype was seen many times. The rearrangement joins TRBV2 to TRBJ2-7; 8 nucleotides agree with TRBD2. The germline V gene has CDR1 SNHLY and CDR2 FYNNEI. This CDR3 is 18 amino acids long. The V and J ends lost 1 base and 0 bases, in that order; junction bases with no gene match: 11. The CDR3 nucleotides are TGTGCCAGCAGTGAAGAGGCACTAGCGGTTACAAGCTCCTACGAGCAGTACTTC. This translates into CASSEEALAVTSSYEQYF.

This clonotype came up a few times. The chain uses TRBV2 and TRBJ2-1, with D perhaps matching TRBD1 or TRBD2 (6 bases each). Germline V gene lookup returns CDR1 SNHLY and CDR2 FYNNEI. The CDR3 extends over 16 amino acids. Trimming took 6 bases from V and 0 from J, leaving 15 bases between them. The CDR3 loop is CASRVTGRSSYNEQFF. For the CDR3, the DNA is TGTGCCAGCAGGGTTACAGGGAGGAGCTCCTACAATGAGCAGTTCTTC.

This clonotype was detected ten times or more. The chain links TRBV6-1 to TRBJ2-2; possible D gene TRBD2, 5 bases. The CDR3 loop spans 14 amino acids. Germline V gene sequence: CDR1 MNHNS, CDR2 SASEGT. Trimming took 5 bases from V and 4 from J, leaving 11 bases between them. The CDR3 nucleotides are TGTGCCAGCAGTCTGACCGCGGGCACCGGGGAGCTGTTTTTT. This sequence encodes CASSLTAGTGELFF.

This clonotype was recorded at least ten times. The chain carries TRBV6-2 or TRBV6-3 and TRBJ1-6, with unresolved D. With 2 bases removed from V and 5 bases from J, the gap between germline ends came to 10 bases. The germline gives CDR1 MNHEY, CDR2 SVGEGT. CDR3 length: 15 amino acids. The CDR3 coding sequence is TGTGCCAGCAGTTACGACACACTTAATAATTCACCCCTCCACTTT. This gives the protein CASSYDTLNNSPLHF.

This clonotype was observed once. The chain links TRBV20-1 to TRBJ2-3; TRBD2 agrees at 10 bases. V was pared by 0 bases and J by 1 base, with 10 bases of the junction left unmatched. Germline CDR1 DFQATT, CDR2 SNEGSKA (reference sequence). This CDR3 spans 18 amino acids. The CDR3 DNA reads TGCAGTGCTAGAGATCGGGATAGCGGGAGGCCACGCACAGATACGCAGTATTTT. It yields the protein CSARDRDSGRPRTDTQYF.

In its sample, this clonotype was seen many times. The chain joins TRBV3-1 to TRBJ2-5; D gene ambiguous. This CDR3 has 14 amino acids. Germline-derived CDR1 and CDR2 are LGHDT and YNNKEL (reference sequence). The V gene lost 0 bases and the J gene lost 3 bases, with 8 bases spanning the gap. The CDR3 loop reads CASSQEGGKETQYF. CDR3 nucleotide sequence: TGTGCCAGCAGCCAAGAGGGCGGTAAAGAGACCCAGTACTTC.

This clonotype was recorded at least ten times. The V gene is TRBV6-1, the J gene TRBJ1-1; 9 nucleotides line up with TRBD1. V lost 7 bases, J lost 0 bases, and 6 bases stayed unmatched. Germline V gene data show CDR1 as MNHNS and CDR2 as SASEGT. The CDR3 totals 15 residues. The CDR3 DNA reads as TGTGCCAGCAAAAAAGGGGACAGGGTGAACACTGAAGCTTTCTTT. It codes for CASKKGDRVNTEAFF.

This clonotype was observed many times. J is TRBJ2-5 and V is TRBV20-1; tentatively, D is TRBD2 (6 bases). The CDR3 totals 15 residues. Per the germline V gene, CDR1 is DFQATT and CDR2 is SNEGSKA (reference sequence). CDR3 residues: CSYHGDGRRWETQYF. In nucleotides, the CDR3 is TGCAGCTATCACGGTGACGGGAGACGCTGGGAGACCCAGTACTTC.

This clonotype was recorded at least ten times. CDR3 loop: CASSLKVSSAKNIQYF. CDR3 in DNA: TGTGCCAGCAGCCTCAAAGTCTCTTCAGCCAAAAACATTCAGTACTTC. The chain joins TRBV3-1 to TRBJ2-4; D is unclear. This CDR3 comprises 16 residues. Trimming removed 4 bases at V and 0 bases at J, with 13 bases between. Germline CDR1 and CDR2: LGHDT and YNNKEL (reference sequence).

This clonotype was detected many times. The chain combines TRBV2 with TRBJ1-6; 7 bases map to TRBD1. The germline V gene encodes CDR1 SNHLY and CDR2 FYNNEI. V was clipped by 8 bases and J by 7 bases; unmatched bases: 2. The CDR3 length is 12 residues. The CDR3, as DNA: TGTGCCAGCGACAGGGTCAATTCACCCCTCCACTTT. It translates to CASDRVNSPLHF.

This clonotype was picked up many times. The chain employs TRBV12-3 or TRBV12-4 and TRBJ2-7; no definite D call. The CDR3 spans 11 residues. V was shortened by 8 bases and J by 2 bases, with 7 bases between the two germline ends. CDR3 nucleotides: TGTGCCAGCGGGATTGCCTACGAGCAGTACTTC. It encodes CASGIAYEQYF.

For this clonotype: An end of the junction does not agree with germline; a read error may underlie this. V gene TRBV5-1 combines with J gene TRBJ2-7; either TRBD1 or TRBD2 may fit D (5 bases each). The CDR3 contains 14 residues. Per the germline V gene, CDR1 is SGHRS and CDR2 is YFSETQ. The CDR3 region is CTSSRGTASVEQYF. The CDR3 DNA sequence: TGCACCAGCAGTCGTGGGACGGCTTCGGTCGAGCAGTACTTC.

This clonotype was picked up many times. This chain uses TRBV28 with TRBJ2-7; TRBD2 aligns across 10 bases. V dropped 6 bases and J dropped 3; count of bases not matched to a gene: 11. This CDR3 is built from 16 residues. Germline V gene sequence: CDR1 MDHEN, CDR2 SYDVKM. Here the CDR3 DNA reads TGTGCCAGCAGCCCGACACGGCTAGCGGGAGTCTACGAGCAGTACTTC. It is translated as CASSPTRLAGVYEQYF. Full variable domain (rest looked up from reference TRBV28 and TRBJ2-7): DVKVTQSSRYLVKRTGEKVFLECVQDMDHENMFWYRQDPGLGLRLIYFSYDVKMKEKGDIPEGYSVSREKKERFSLILESASTNQTSMYLCASSPTRLAGVYEQYFGPGTRLTVT.

A note on this clonotype: A read error may explain this, as a much larger clone is one base away. V usage is TRBV27 and J usage is TRBJ2-2; 7 bases map to TRBD2. Germline CDR1 MNHEY, CDR2 SMNVEV (reference sequence). The CDR3 spans 14 residues. CDR3 in DNA: TGTGCCAGCAGTCCGGGACTTACCAGCGGGGAGCTGCTTTTT. Translation gives CASSPGLTSGELLF.

This clonotype was seen at least ten times. At one end the junction does not follow the germline gene, possibly because of a read error. The gene calls are TRBV2 and TRBJ2-7, with 8 bases identical to TRBD1. This CDR3 is 15 amino acids long. CDR1 is SNHLY, CDR2 FYNNEI, per germline. CDR3 residues: CASRSGGQASFEQYF. DNA for the CDR3: TGTGCCAGCCGCAGTGGGGGACAGGCTTCCTTCGAGCAGTACTTC.